This TCR beta chain was found in a study of control samples from healthy donors and cancer patients. CDR1 is MNHEY, CDR2 SVGAGI, per germline. This CDR3 is built from 15 residues. Trimming cost V 8 bases and J 3 bases; bases outside gene matches: 8. Using immunoSEQ multiplex PCR, the repertoire was profiled, and TCRdb retains in-frame clones only, with some absent. This sample has approximately 160,000 clones; approximately 94% occur once, and the top ten carry approximately 1.4%. The chain employs TRBV6-5 and TRBJ2-2; 8 bases are a match to TRBD2. The receptor comes from a woman aged 18-29 years in good health. Sample: blood. The CDR3 is CASAAGVMYTGELFF. CDR3 DNA sequence: TGTGCCAGCGCAGCGGGAGTGATGTACACCGGGGAGCTGTTTTTT.